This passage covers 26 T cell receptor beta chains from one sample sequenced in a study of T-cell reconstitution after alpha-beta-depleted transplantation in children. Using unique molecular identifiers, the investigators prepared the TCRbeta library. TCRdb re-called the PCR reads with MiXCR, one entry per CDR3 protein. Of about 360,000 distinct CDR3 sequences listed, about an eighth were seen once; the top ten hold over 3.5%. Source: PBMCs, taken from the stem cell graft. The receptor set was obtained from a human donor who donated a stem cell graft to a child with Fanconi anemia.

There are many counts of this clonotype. The CDR3 loop is CASSRGTSGSYEQYF. CDR3 nucleotides: TGCGCCAGCAGCCGCGGGACTAGCGGCTCCTACGAGCAGTACTTC. The chain uses TRBV5-1 and TRBJ2-7; 11 bases align to TRBD2. The CDR3 runs to 15 residues. Germline assignment: CDR1 SGHRS and CDR2 YFSETQ. The J segment lost 0 bases and the V segment lost 4 bases, leaving 3 bases of the junction unmatched.

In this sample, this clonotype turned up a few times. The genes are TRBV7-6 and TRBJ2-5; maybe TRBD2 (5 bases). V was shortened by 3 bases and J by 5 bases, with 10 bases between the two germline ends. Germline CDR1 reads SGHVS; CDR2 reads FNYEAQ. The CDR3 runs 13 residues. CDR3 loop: CASSFRRWETQYF. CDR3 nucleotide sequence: TGTGCCAGCAGCTTTAGGAGGTGGGAGACCCAGTACTTC.

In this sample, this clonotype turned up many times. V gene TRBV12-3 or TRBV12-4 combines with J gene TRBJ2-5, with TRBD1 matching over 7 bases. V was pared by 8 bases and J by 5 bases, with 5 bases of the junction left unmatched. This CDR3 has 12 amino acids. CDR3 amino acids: CASGDSTETQYF. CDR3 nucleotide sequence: TGTGCCAGCGGGGACAGCACGGAGACCCAGTACTTC.

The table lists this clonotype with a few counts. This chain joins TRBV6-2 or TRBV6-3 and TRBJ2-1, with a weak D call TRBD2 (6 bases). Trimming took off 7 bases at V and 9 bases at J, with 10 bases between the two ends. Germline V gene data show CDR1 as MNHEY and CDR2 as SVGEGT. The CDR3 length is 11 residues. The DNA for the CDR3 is TGTGCCAGCAACCACGGGGGTGAGCAGTTCTTC. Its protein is CASNHGGEQFF.

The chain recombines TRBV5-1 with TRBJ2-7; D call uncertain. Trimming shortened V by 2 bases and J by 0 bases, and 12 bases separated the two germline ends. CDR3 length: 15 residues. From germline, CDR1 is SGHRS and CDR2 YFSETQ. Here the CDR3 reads CASSLMSRSSYEQYF. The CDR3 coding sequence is TGCGCCAGCAGCTTAATGAGCAGGAGCTCCTACGAGCAGTACTTC.

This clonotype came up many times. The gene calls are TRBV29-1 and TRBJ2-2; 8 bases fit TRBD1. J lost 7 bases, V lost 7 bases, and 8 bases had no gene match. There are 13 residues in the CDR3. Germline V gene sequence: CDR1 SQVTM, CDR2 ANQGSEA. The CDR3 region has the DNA TGCAGCGGACTCAGGGGGCTGGGCGGGGAGCTGTTTTTT. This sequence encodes CSGLRGLGGELFF.

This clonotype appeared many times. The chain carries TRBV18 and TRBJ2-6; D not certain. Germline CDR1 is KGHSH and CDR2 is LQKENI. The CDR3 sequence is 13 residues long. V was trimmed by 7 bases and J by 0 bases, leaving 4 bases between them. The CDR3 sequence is CASLNSGANVLTF. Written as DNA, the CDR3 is TGTGCCAGCTTAAACTCTGGGGCCAACGTCCTGACTTTC.

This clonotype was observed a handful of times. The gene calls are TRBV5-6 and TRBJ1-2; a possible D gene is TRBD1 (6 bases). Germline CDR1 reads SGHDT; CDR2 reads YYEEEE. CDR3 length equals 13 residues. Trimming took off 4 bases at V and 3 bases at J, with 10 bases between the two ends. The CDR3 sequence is CASSPSGDYGYTF. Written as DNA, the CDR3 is TGTGCCAGCAGCCCTTCAGGGGACTATGGCTACACCTTC.

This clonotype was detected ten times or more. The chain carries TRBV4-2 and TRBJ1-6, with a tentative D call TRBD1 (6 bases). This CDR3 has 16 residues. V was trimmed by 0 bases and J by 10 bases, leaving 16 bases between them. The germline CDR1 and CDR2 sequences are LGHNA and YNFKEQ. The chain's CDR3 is CASSQEEGELGSPLHF. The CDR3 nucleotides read TGTGCCAGCAGCCAAGAAGAGGGGGAGTTGGGCTCACCCCTCCACTTT.

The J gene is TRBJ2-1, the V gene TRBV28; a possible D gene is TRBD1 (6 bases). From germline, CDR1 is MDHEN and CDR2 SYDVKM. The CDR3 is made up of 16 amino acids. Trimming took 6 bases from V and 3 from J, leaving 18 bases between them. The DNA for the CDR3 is TGTGCCAGCAGCAACCCGGACAGAGGCGGCTACAATGAGCAGTTCTTC. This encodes CASSNPDRGGYNEQFF.

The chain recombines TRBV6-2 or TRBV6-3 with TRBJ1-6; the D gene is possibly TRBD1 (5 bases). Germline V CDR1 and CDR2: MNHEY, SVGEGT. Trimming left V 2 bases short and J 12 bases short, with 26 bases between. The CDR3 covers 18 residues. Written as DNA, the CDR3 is TGTGCCAGCAGTTACACACCGGGACTGCGTTTGGAGGTTGAACCCCTCCACTTT. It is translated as CASSYTPGLRLEVEPLHF.

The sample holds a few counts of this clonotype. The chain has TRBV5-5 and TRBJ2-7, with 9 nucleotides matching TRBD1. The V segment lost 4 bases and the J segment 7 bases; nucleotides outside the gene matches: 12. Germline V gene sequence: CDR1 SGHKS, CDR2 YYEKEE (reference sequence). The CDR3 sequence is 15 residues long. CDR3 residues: CASSTQQGATREQYF. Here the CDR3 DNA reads TGTGCCAGCAGCACCCAACAGGGGGCTACTAGGGAGCAGTACTTC.

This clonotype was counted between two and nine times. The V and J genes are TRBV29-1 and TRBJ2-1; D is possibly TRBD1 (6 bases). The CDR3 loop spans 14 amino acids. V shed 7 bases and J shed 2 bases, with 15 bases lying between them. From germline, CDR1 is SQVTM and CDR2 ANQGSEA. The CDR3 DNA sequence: TGCAGCGCTGGGGGCGCAGGGACCTACAATGAGCAGTTCTTC. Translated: CSAGGAGTYNEQFF.

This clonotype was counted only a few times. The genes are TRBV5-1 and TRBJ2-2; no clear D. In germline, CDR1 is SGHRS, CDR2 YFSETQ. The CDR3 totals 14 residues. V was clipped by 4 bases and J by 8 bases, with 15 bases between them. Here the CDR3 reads CASSLASWVGELFF. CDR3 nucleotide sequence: TGCGCCAGCAGCCTGGCATCCTGGGTGGGGGAGCTGTTTTTT.

The CDR3 DNA reads TGTGCCAGCGCCGGACAGGATTACGAGCAGTACTTC. It translates to CASAGQDYEQYF. The genes are TRBV18 and TRBJ2-7, with 7 bases matching TRBD1. CDR1 and CDR2 (germline): KGHSH, LQKENI. The V and J ends lost 8 bases and 4 bases, in that order; junction bases with no gene match: 5. The CDR3 loop spans 12 amino acids.

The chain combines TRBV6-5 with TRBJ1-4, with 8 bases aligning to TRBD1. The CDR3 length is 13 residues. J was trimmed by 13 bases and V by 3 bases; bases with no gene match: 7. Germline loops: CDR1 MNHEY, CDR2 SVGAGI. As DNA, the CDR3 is TGTGCCAGCAGTTATAATGGACAGGGCCGACTGTTTTTT. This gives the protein CASSYNGQGRLFF.

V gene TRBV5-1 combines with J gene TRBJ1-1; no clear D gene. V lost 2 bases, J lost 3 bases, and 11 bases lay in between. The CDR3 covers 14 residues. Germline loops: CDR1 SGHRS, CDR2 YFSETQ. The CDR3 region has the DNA TGCGCCAGCAGCTTCGGGCTGATTGACACTGAAGCTTTCTTT. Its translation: CASSFGLIDTEAFF.

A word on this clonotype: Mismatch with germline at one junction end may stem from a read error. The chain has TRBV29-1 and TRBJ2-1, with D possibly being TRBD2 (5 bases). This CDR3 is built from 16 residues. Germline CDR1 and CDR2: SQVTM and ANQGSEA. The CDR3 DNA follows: TGCAGCGTAGAAGGTGTCGAGGGTTTCTCCTACAATGAGCAGTTCTTC. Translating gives CSVEGVEGFSYNEQFF.

CDR3 sequence reads: CASSLAVSSRDFQETQYF. The CDR3 DNA follows: TGTGCCAGCAGCTTAGCTGTTTCCAGCCGGGACTTCCAAGAGACCCAGTACTTC. The chain has TRBV7-2 and TRBJ2-5; possibly TRBD2 for D (6 bases). V dropped 0 bases and J dropped 1 base, with 18 bases sitting between them. This CDR3 region has 18 residues. CDR1 is SGHTA, CDR2 FQGNSA, per germline.

The DNA for the CDR3 is TGCAGTGCTAGTTCACTTACAGGGGGCGGTGAAGCTTTCTTT. Its protein is CSASSLTGGGEAFF. The chain couples TRBV20-1 to TRBJ1-1, with 9 positions matching TRBD1. Germline V gene data show CDR1 as DFQATT and CDR2 as SNEGSKA (reference sequence). V lost 3 bases to trimming and J lost 7 bases; unmatched junction nucleotides: 9. This CDR3 has 14 residues.

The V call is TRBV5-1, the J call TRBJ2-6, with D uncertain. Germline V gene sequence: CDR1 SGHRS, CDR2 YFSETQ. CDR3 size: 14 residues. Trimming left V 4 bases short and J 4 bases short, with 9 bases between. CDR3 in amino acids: CASSTRTGANVLTF. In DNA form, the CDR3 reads TGCGCCAGCAGCACGCGGACCGGGGCCAACGTCCTGACTTTC.

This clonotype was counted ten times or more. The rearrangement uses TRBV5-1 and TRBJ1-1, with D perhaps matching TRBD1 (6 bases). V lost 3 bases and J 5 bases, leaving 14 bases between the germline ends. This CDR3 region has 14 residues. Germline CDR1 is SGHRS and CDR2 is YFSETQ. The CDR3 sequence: CASSSTNRETEAFF. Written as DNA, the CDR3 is TGCGCCAGCAGCTCGACTAACAGGGAAACTGAAGCTTTCTTT.

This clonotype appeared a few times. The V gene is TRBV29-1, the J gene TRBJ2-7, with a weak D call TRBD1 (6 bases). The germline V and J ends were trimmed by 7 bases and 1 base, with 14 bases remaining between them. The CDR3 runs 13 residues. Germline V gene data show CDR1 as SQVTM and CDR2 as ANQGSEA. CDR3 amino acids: CSAGQSGSYEQYF. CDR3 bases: TGCAGCGCTGGACAGTCGGGGTCCTACGAGCAGTACTTC.

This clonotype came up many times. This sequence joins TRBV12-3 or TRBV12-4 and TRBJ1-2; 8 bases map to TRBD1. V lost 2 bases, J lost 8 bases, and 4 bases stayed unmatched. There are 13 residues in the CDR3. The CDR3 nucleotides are TGTGCCAGCAGTTTAACCGGGGACAGGGGCTACACCTTC. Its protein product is CASSLTGDRGYTF.

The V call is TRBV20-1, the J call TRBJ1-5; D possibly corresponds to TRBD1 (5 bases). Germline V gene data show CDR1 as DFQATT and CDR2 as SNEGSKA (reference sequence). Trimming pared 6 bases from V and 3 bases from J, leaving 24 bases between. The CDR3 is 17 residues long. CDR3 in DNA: TGCAGTGCCCCCGTCCCCCAGGGAGGAGTCGACAATCAGCCCCAGCATTTT. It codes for CSAPVPQGGVDNQPQHF.

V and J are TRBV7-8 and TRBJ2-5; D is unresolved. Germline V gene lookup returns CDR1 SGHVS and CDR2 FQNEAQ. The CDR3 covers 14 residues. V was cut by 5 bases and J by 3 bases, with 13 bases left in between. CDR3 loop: CASSQRTSEETQYF. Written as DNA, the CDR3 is TGTGCCAGCAGCCAAAGGACGTCCGAAGAGACCCAGTACTTC. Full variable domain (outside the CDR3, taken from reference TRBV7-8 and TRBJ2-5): GAGVSQSPRYKVAKRGQDVALRCDPISGHVSLFWYQQALGQGPEFLTYFQNEAQLDKSGLPSDRFFAERPEGSVSTLKIQRTQQEDSAVYLCASSQRTSEETQYFGPGTRLLVL.